This paragraph reports one T cell receptor (beta chain). V lost 10 bases and J lost 8, with 12 bases in between. CDR3 length equals 11 residues. The germline V gene has CDR1 LGHDT and CDR2 YNNKEL (reference sequence). Original data processing: It was from reference gene primer amplification that nucleated cell counts were estimated. This table comes from immunoSEQ multiplex PCR, and its TCRdb copy is limited to in-frame clones, with some not included. V, J and clone size were drawn from that table, and D and trimming were deduced from the DNA. The sample lists some 250,000 clones; 65% to 90% were seen once. This record comes from a study of blood T cell repertoires in COVID-19. Study as a whole: Sites in the United States, Italy and Spain provided acute and convalescent COVID-19 samples. PBMCs, B-cell-depleted T cells, or T cells were the source of the cDNA or gDNA that made up the material.

This TCR came from a woman aged 55-70 years with active or convalescent COVID-19. This rearrangement joins TRBV3-1 (or the pseudogene TRBV3-2) to TRBJ2-4; possibly TRBD1 for D (6 bases). Sequencing was done on a sample of peripheral blood. The CDR3 coding sequence is TGTGCCACCAACAAGGGGGACATTCAGTACTTC. Translation gives CATNKGDIQYF.